Reported below is one T cell receptor (beta chain). The target antigen is unknown. The sample is drawn from a study of T cell responses to AZD1222 COVID-19 vaccine. The CDR3 runs to 17 residues. The V gene lost 7 bases and the J gene lost 2 bases, with 24 bases spanning the gap. In germline, CDR1 is SNHLY, CDR2 FYNNEI. Sequencing was performed with immunoSEQ multiplex PCR; in TCRdb, only in-frame clones are kept and a portion is missing. The profile shows 95,000 to 150,000 clones, around nine tenths of them singletons. Findings and limits, study-wide: In a largely white British group with more females than males, clonal diversity was possibly underestimated. CD4 TCRs associated with vaccination spanned spike, dominating at 160-218 and 743-854. Sampled repertoires all dated from after the peak T cell response.

V and J are TRBV2 and TRBJ2-7; D might be TRBD2 (6 bases). The source material was peripheral blood, sampled 28 days after the second dose of the MenACWY control vaccine. This sequence originates from an adult who received the MenACWY meningococcal vaccine as a control. CDR3 loop: CASIGWGEFVGPYEQYV. DNA for the CDR3: TGTGCCAGCATCGGATGGGGGGAGTTCGTTGGGCCCTACGAGCAGTACGTC.